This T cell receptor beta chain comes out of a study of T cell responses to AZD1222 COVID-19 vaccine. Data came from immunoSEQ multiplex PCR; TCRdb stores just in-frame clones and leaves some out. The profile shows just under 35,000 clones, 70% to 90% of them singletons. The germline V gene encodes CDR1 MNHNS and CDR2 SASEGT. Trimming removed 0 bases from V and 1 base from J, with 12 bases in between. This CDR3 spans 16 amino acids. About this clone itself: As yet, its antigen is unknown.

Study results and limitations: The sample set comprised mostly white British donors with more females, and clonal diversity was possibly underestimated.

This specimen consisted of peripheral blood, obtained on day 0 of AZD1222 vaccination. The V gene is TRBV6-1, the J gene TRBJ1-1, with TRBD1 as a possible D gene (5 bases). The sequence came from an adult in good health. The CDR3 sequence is CASSEAPPGWNTEAFF. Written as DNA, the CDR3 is TGTGCCAGCAGTGAAGCGCCGCCAGGGTGGAACACTGAAGCTTTCTTT.